This T cell receptor beta chain was identified during a study of blood T cells in healthy people across ages (dated by TCRdb to the mid-2010s). For the wider study: In model experiments, roughly one uniquely barcoded TCR beta cDNA molecule per two T cells was captured by template switching. Age-related changes in TCR beta repertoire diversity were measured in the study by deep sequencing normalized with unique cDNA molecular identifiers. To avoid experimental bias, donors of different ages were distributed randomly across sequencing lanes. Two additional independent replicas of 1 million unique cDNA reads from the same blood draw were analyzed for two donors (one aged 18 to 30 and one aged 80 or older). Four age groups were formed from the donors: young (average about 16 years), middle-aged (around 39), aged (about 62) and long-lived (more than 75).

The CDR3 has 15 amino acids, counting the end cysteine and phenylalanine. Just the 45-base CDR3 DNA is kept, in frame starting at base 1. CDR1 is given as SGDLS and CDR2 as YYNGEE, both from the germline V gene. The library was prepared using 5' RACE. These reads were obtained on an Illumina HiSeq 2500. A second about 6 to 11 cycle PCR used a sample-barcoded 5' primer and a J-beta primer mix. A unique molecular identifier was introduced onto each TCR beta cDNA molecule by a template-switch 5' adaptor carrying 12 random nucleotides. Each sample yielded at least 2.5 million CDR3-containing paired-end reads. The Mint cDNA synthesis kit, primed by a TRBC-specific oligonucleotide, was used to synthesize first-strand cDNA from all RNA. All cDNA was treated with uracil-DNA glycosylase and then went through a first 18-cycle PCR with the universal primers M1SS and BC2_uni_R. Under the source paper's analysis protocol: Each sample was normalized by randomly selecting 1 million high-quality reads, each carrying a distinct molecular identifier. Reads sharing molecular identifiers were discarded rather than binned into consensus sequences. CDR3 identification, clonotype clustering and error correction used MiTCR with a Q25 quality threshold and the strictest error-elimination algorithm. A nonparametric unseen species model with Euler transformation was used to estimate lower-bound total TCR beta diversity. TCRdb trimmed public reads at Q25 via fastp, called clones via MiXCR and kept in-frame beta chains. Entries that share a CDR3 protein sequence are merged under the most common genes and DNA. The V and J calls, along with clone size, are taken from TCRdb and not from the paper's own processing. In this sample the table shows roughly 1,300,000 distinct CDR3 sequences, approximately 60% of which occur a single time. Of the sample, more than 6% falls within the top ten clones.

Systemically healthy Caucasian individuals from Russia, some 36 in total and aged about 6 to 100 years, were included as donors. Around 10 milliliters of peripheral blood were collected from each donor into EDTA-treated Vacutainer tubes. Ficoll-Paque density-gradient centrifugation was used to isolate PBMCs, with at least 6 million per sample. Total RNA, at least 6 micrograms per sample, was extracted from PBMCs with Trizol reagent. Naive CD45RAhigh/CD27high T cell percentages were measured by flow cytometry on a PBMC aliquot from every donor. Study-wide findings and limitations: Compared with the aged group, the long-lived group had more naive CD4+ T cells, fewer expanded clones and increased TCR diversity, a pattern suggesting age selection. Estimates of total diversity from one million sequenced T cells were regarded as lower bounds and underestimates. Conclusive comparison of naive and antigen-experienced compartments was prevented by the profiling of bulk unsorted PBMCs. Because the CMV infection status of the donors was unknown, age-related changes in expanded clonotypes may potentially have been confounded. As age increased, observed TCR beta diversity per million T cells dropped in a roughly linear way, and a significant reduction was already evident by age 40. There was a strong correlation between observed TCR beta diversity and the percentage of naive T cells measured by flow cytometry.

About this clonotype: Its antigen remains undetermined. There are no base qualities to consult, and no much larger clone falls within one base.

The specimen sequenced was blood. The chain joins TRBV9 to TRBJ2-5, with 11 bases matching TRBD2. The DNA end is more similar to TRBJ2-4, so the J call may be wrong. The receptor was derived from a man aged 18 to 29 in good health. The CDR3 reads CASSPRLAGTNIQYF. In nucleotides, the sequence is TGTGCCAGCAGCCCCCGACTAGCGGGGACAAACATTCAGTACTTC.